This entry describes one T cell receptor (beta chain). The PCR had 60 Vbeta and 13 Jbeta primers. Profiling relied on immunoSEQ multiplex PCR, and the TCRdb table lists in-frame clones only, not all of them. The top ten clones hold 5.7% of a sample with around 180,000 clones, less than 85% of them seen once. The data derive from a study of cytomegalovirus exposure and HLA in healthy donors. Specimen: PBMCs. The sequence derives from a man aged 35-49 years in good health and CMV-seronegative.

For the CDR3, the DNA is TGCAGCGCCCGGCCGGCAGGGCGTGGGGAGCAGTACTTC. It specifies CSARPAGRGEQYF. The V gene is TRBV29-1, the J gene TRBJ2-7, with a tentative D call TRBD1 (5 bases). The CDR3 is 13 amino acids. V lost 7 bases and J 7 bases, leaving 20 bases between the germline ends. Germline V CDR1 and CDR2: SQVTM, ANQGSEA.